This T cell receptor (beta chain) was profiled in a study of blood T cell repertoires in COVID-19. Study-wide background: Samples came from the United States, Italy and Spain, spanning acute and convalescent COVID-19. The analysed material was cDNA or gDNA that came from T cells, B-cell-depleted T cells, or PBMCs.

Concerning this clone: The same CDR3 can be traced to other DNA sequences in this sample.

The CDR3 consists of 15 residues. The J segment lost 5 bases and the V segment lost 6 bases, leaving 6 bases of the junction unmatched. Looked up from germline, CDR1 is SGHTA and CDR2 is FQGTGA. Original methodology: Reference gene primer amplification gave estimated nucleated cell counts. Sequencing was performed with immunoSEQ multiplex PCR; in TCRdb, only in-frame clones are kept and a portion is missing. V and J calls and clone size are given by that table; D and trimming were obtained from the DNA. The sample lists 150,000 to 200,000 clones; 80% to 90% were seen once. The Seattle patients joined while their infection was active and were tracked longitudinally afterward.

The chain uses TRBV7-3 and TRBJ2-2; 10 bases agree with TRBD2. Specimen: peripheral blood. This sequence was found in a woman of 80 years or more with COVID-19, enrolled during active disease. In nucleotides, the CDR3 is TGTGCCAGCAGTCGACTAGCGGGTTGGACCGGGGAGCTGTTTTTT. This translates into CASSRLAGWTGELFF.